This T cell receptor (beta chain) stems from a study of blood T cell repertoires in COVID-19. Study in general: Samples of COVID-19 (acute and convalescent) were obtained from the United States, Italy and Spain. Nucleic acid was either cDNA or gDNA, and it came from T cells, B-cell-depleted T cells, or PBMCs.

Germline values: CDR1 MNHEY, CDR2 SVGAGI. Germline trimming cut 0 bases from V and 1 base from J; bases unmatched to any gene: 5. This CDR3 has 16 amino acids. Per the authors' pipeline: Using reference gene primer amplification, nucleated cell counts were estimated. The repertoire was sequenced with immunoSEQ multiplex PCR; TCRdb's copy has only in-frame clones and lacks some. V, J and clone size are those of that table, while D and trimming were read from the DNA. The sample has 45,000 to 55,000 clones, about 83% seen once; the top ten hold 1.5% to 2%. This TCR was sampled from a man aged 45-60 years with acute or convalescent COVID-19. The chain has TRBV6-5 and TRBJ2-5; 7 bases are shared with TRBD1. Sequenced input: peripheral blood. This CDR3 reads CASSYSRSGGQETQYF. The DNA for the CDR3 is TGTGCCAGCAGTTACTCGAGGTCAGGGGGCCAAGAGACCCAGTACTTC.